This TCR beta chain was recorded in a study of post-analysis software for immune sequencing data. Looking at the study overall: The disease courses covered relapsing-remitting, secondary progressive and progressive-relapsing multiple sclerosis. Study observations and caveats: Batch-matched samples strongly co-clustered by F measure. Compared against controls, patients with multiple sclerosis displayed significantly lower normalized Chao1 diversity. Patients used several TRBV segments, including TRBV5-6, TRBV5-1 and TRBV20-1, more often than controls.

The CDR3 length is 15 residues. Germline values: CDR1 SGHRS, CDR2 YFSETQ. The V and J ends lost 6 bases and 9 bases, in that order; junction bases with no gene match: 12. Remarks on this clonotype: What it binds is unknown. A much larger clone is a single base away; this may be a read error.

Incorporated into the TCR beta cDNA libraries were unique molecular identifiers, which served to reduce PCR and sequencing biases. TCRdb analysed the PCR reads with MiXCR anew, one entry per CDR3 protein. Of over 150,000 distinct CDR3 sequences listed, about 36% are singletons. The source of this sequence is a girl aged 5-17 years with multiple sclerosis. The sample here was blood, taken after autologous hematopoietic stem cell transplantation. The genes are TRBV5-1 and TRBJ2-5; 12 positions agree with TRBD2. CDR3 sequence reads: CASTRLAGAGEAQYF. CDR3 DNA sequence: TGCGCCAGCACCCGACTAGCGGGAGCAGGTGAGGCCCAGTACTTC. The full variable domain, its missing parts supplied by reference TRBV5-1 and TRBJ2-5, is KAGVTQTPRYLIKTRGQQVTLSCSPISGHRSVSWYQQTPGQGLQFLFEYFSETQRNKGNFPGRFSGRQFSNSRSEMNVSTLELGDSALYLCASTRLAGAGEAQYFGPGTRLLVL.